This TCR beta chain was retrieved from a study of lymphopenia after photon versus proton radiotherapy. General study results and limits: Under photons, naive T cells and diversity fell while effector/memory populations rose. Better survival with proton therapy was suggested as possible, not demonstrated.

Profiling relied on immunoSEQ multiplex PCR, and the TCRdb table lists in-frame clones only, not all of them. The sample consists of roughly 23,000 clones, 75% to 90% of them appearing once. On this clone: No antigen is known for it.

CDR3 length equals 14 residues. Germline V gene data show CDR1 as LNHDA and CDR2 as SQIVND (reference sequence). V lost 6 bases, J lost 5 bases, and 16 bases lay in between. The rearrangement joins TRBV19 to TRBJ1-2; D ambiguous. The sample consisted of peripheral blood, taken from a patient treated with proton-based radiotherapy. The TCR sequence derives from a man aged 80 or over with esophageal cancer. CDR3 in DNA: TGTGCCAGTAGAGGCCGAGCGGGAATGTATGGCTACACCTTC. Its translation is CASRGRAGMYGYTF.